Below are 27 T cell receptor beta chains sequenced from a single sample in a study of blood T cell repertoires in COVID-19. Profiled with immunoSEQ multiplex PCR; TCRdb holds only in-frame clones, not every one. The sample shows roughly 200,000 clones, less than 90% of them seen only once. Sequencing input: PBMCs or T cells enriched from blood (not recorded which). Receptor source: a woman under 40 who had recovered from COVID-19.

The CDR3 spells CASSDRGYVGEQYF. In nucleotides, the CDR3 is TGTGCCAGCAGCGACAGGGGCTACGTAGGTGAGCAGTACTTC. The chain has TRBV27 and TRBJ2-7; 8 positions agree with TRBD1. Germline lookup yields CDR1 MNHEY and CDR2 SMNVEV (reference sequence). The CDR3 sequence is 14 residues long. The junction had 11 bases not matched to a gene; V was cut back by 6 bases and J by 7 bases.

The gene calls are TRBV19 and TRBJ1-3; no clear D. V dropped 2 bases and J dropped 0 bases, with 8 bases sitting between them. CDR1 and CDR2 (germline): LNHDA, SQIVND (reference sequence). There are 15 residues in the CDR3. CDR3 loop: CASSINEASGNTIYF. The CDR3 bases are TGTGCCAGTAGTATAAACGAGGCCTCTGGAAACACCATATATTTT. The full variable domain, rest sourced from reference TRBV19 and TRBJ1-3, is DGGITQSPKYLFRKEGQNVTLSCEQNLNHDAMYWYRQDPGQGLRLIYYSQIVNDFQKGDIAEGYSVSREKKESFPLTVTSAQKNPTAFYLCASSINEASGNTIYFGEGSWLTVV.

The CDR3 loop reads CASSDGGAGGADTQYF. CDR3 DNA: TGTGCCAGCAGCGACGGGGGAGCGGGGGGGGCCGATACGCAGTATTTT. The chain carries TRBV9 and TRBJ2-3; 10 positions match TRBD2. V lost 3 bases and J lost 6; bases outside the gene matches: 10. Germline values: CDR1 SGDLS, CDR2 YYNGEE. This CDR3 has 16 amino acids.

V gene TRBV5-5 combines with J gene TRBJ2-5; the match to TRBD1 covers 11 bases. The CDR3 has 15 residues. The V gene's germline CDR1 is SGHKS and CDR2 YYEKEE (reference sequence). After removal of 4 bases from V and 4 bases from J, the junction contained 6 bases not matched to a gene. Here the CDR3 DNA reads TGTGCCAGCAGCCCCGGGACAGGGGGGGGAGAGACCCAGTACTTC. This translates into CASSPGTGGGETQYF.

The gene calls are TRBV4-1 and TRBJ1-4; the D is unclear. Germline V gene sequence: CDR1 MGHRA, CDR2 YSYEKL. V lost 1 base and J 4 bases, leaving 10 bases between the germline ends. There are 15 residues in the CDR3. In nucleotides, the CDR3 is TGCGCCAGCAGCCAAGGAGCCGGAGTTAATGAAAAACTGTTTTTT. Amino acid sequence: CASSQGAGVNEKLFF.

Written as DNA, the CDR3 is TGTGCCAGCAGCTTCTATTATAGCGGGGGGGCCCCAGAGACCCAGTACTTC. As protein: CASSFYYSGGAPETQYF. J is TRBJ2-5 and V is TRBV7-2; 11 bases are shared with TRBD2. The J segment lost 4 bases and the V segment lost 3 bases, leaving 10 bases of the junction unmatched. The CDR3 has 17 residues. CDR1 SGHTA and CDR2 FQGNSA come from the germline V gene.

This rearrangement joins TRBV5-1 to TRBJ1-3; perhaps TRBD1 as D (5 bases). This CDR3 is built from 16 residues. Per germline, CDR1 SGHRS and CDR2 YFSETQ. V was pared by 0 bases and J by 0 bases, with 10 bases between. The DNA for the CDR3 is TGCGCCAGCAGCTTGGGGACATCAAGCTCTGGAAACACCATATATTTT. Amino acids: CASSLGTSSSGNTIYF.

This rearrangement joins TRBV6-5 to TRBJ1-1; D is unclear. CDR3 length equals 16 residues. The V gene lost 2 bases and the J gene lost 1 base, with 14 bases spanning the gap. Germline assignment: CDR1 MNHEY and CDR2 SVGAGI. The CDR3 region is CASSYDLNTRNTEAFF. In DNA form, the CDR3 reads TGTGCCAGCAGTTACGACTTAAACACCCGGAACACTGAAGCTTTCTTT.

This clone was detected a few times. This sequence joins TRBV5-8 and TRBJ2-7; tentative D call: TRBD2 (6 bases). The CDR3 has 12 residues. V lost 1 base to trimming and J lost 5 bases, with 7 bases between them. The germline gives CDR1 SGHTS, CDR2 YDEGEE. CDR3 residues: CASSLWGDEQYF. The CDR3 nucleotides read TGTGCCAGCAGCTTGTGGGGGGACGAGCAGTACTTC.

The chain couples TRBV3-1 (or the pseudogene TRBV3-2) to TRBJ1-3; tentatively, D is TRBD1 (5 bases). CDR1 and CDR2 from the germline V gene are LGHDT and YNNKEL (reference sequence). The CDR3 runs 15 residues. V lost 1 base to trimming and J lost 2 bases, with 9 bases between them. The CDR3 loop reads CASSQVSTAGNTIYF. DNA of the CDR3: TGTGCCAGCAGCCAAGTATCGACAGCTGGAAACACCATATATTTT.

This chain connects TRBV19 to TRBJ2-3, with TRBD2 matching 7 bases. Germline CDR1 reads LNHDA; CDR2 reads SQIVND (reference sequence). This CDR3 has 16 residues. V dropped 3 bases and J dropped 0; count of bases not matched to a gene: 6. The CDR3 region is CASSMVMGGSTDTQYF. Written as DNA, the CDR3 is TGTGCCAGTAGTATGGTTATGGGGGGGAGCACAGATACGCAGTATTTT.

This chain links TRBV11-2 with TRBJ1-5; D possibly corresponds to TRBD1 (5 bases). This CDR3 is 15 amino acids long. Germline V CDR1 and CDR2: SGHAT, FQNNGV. Deletions cut 0 bases from V and 4 bases from J, with 10 bases between. The CDR3 sequence is CASSLDGALNQPQHF. As DNA, the CDR3 is TGTGCCAGCAGCTTAGATGGGGCATTAAATCAGCCCCAGCATTTT.

The gene calls are TRBV4-1 and TRBJ2-3, with D perhaps TRBD2 (6 bases). Trimming cost V 0 bases and J 2 bases, with 9 bases left between them. The CDR3 is 15 amino acids. Germline CDR1 MGHRA, CDR2 YSYEKL. The chain's CDR3 is CASSQERGPTDTQYF. Here the CDR3 DNA reads TGCGCCAGCAGCCAAGAGCGGGGTCCCACAGATACGCAGTATTTT.

The chain links TRBV5-6 to TRBJ1-1; 7 nucleotides line up with TRBD1. This CDR3 region has 15 residues. Germline V CDR1 and CDR2: SGHDT, YYEEEE. Trimming took 0 bases from V and 4 from J; bases not matched to a gene: 6. The CDR3 sequence: CASSLAAAGGTEAFF. CDR3 nucleotides: TGTGCCAGCAGCTTGGCCGCAGCAGGGGGCACTGAAGCTTTCTTT.

This clone was seen ten or more times. The gene calls are TRBV5-8 and TRBJ2-7, with 15 positions matching TRBD2. Germline trimming cut 1 base from V and 0 bases from J; bases unmatched to any gene: 11. CDR1 and CDR2 (germline): SGHTS, YDEGEE. The CDR3 sequence is 20 residues long. The chain's CDR3 is CASSLFFGLAGGPSSYEQYF. Here the CDR3 DNA reads TGTGCCAGCAGCTTGTTCTTTGGACTAGCGGGGGGGCCGAGCTCCTACGAGCAGTACTTC.

CDR3 sequence reads: CASSYQSGGNSTDTQYF. The DNA for the CDR3 is TGTGCCAGCAGCTATCAGAGCGGGGGGAATAGCACAGATACGCAGTATTTT. J is TRBJ2-3 and V is TRBV7-3; 9 bases match TRBD2. This CDR3 is built from 17 residues. Trimming removed 4 bases from V and 0 bases from J; junction bases left unmatched: 8. Germline V lookup: CDR1 SGHTA, CDR2 FQGTGA.

The chain uses TRBV18 and TRBJ1-5; the match to TRBD1 covers 7 bases. This CDR3 is built from 15 residues. After removal of 3 bases from V and 2 bases from J, the junction contained 4 bases not matched to a gene. Germline V lookup: CDR1 KGHSH, CDR2 LQKENI. CDR3 sequence (DNA): TGTGCCAGCTCACCCACAGGGGTAGGCAATCAGCCCCAGCATTTT. Translated: CASSPTGVGNQPQHF.

V gene TRBV27 combines with J gene TRBJ2-2; maybe TRBD2 (6 bases). Per the germline V gene, CDR1 is MNHEY and CDR2 is SMNVEV (reference sequence). The CDR3 contains 18 residues. Deletions cut 0 bases from V and 0 bases from J, with 14 bases between. Here the CDR3 DNA reads TGTGCCAGCAGTTTATCGATGGGACTCCCCACGAACACCGGGGAGCTGTTTTTT. Its protein is CASSLSMGLPTNTGELFF.

The chain is built from TRBV10-3 and TRBJ1-5; 7 positions match TRBD1. Germline V lookup: CDR1 ENHRY, CDR2 SYGVKD. The CDR3 length is 15 residues. Unmatched junction bases numbered 10, after V lost 7 bases and J lost 4 bases. The DNA of the CDR3 is TGTGCCATCAAAGACCCGGGACAGCCGAATCAGCCCCAGCATTTT. Translating gives CAIKDPGQPNQPQHF.

This chain links TRBV19 with TRBJ2-5; D is possibly TRBD1 (5 bases). Looked up from germline, CDR1 is LNHDA and CDR2 is SQIVND (reference sequence). The CDR3 runs to 14 residues. Trimming took 3 bases from V and 1 from J, leaving 9 bases between them. The CDR3 here is CASSMGRVQETQYF. CDR3 in DNA: TGTGCCAGTAGTATGGGCAGGGTCCAAGAGACCCAGTACTTC. The full variable domain, its missing parts supplied by reference TRBV19 and TRBJ2-5, is DGGITQSPKYLFRKEGQNVTLSCEQNLNHDAMYWYRQDPGQGLRLIYYSQIVNDFQKGDIAEGYSVSREKKESFPLTVTSAQKNPTAFYLCASSMGRVQETQYFGPGTRLLVL.

This CDR3 is CASSQGTGLINEQFF. The CDR3 DNA sequence: TGTGCCAGCAGCCAAGGGACAGGGTTGATCAATGAGCAGTTCTTC. This sequence joins TRBV3-1 (or the pseudogene TRBV3-2) and TRBJ2-1; 8 nucleotides line up with TRBD1. V lost 1 base and J lost 6; bases outside the gene matches: 5. Per germline, CDR1 LGHDT and CDR2 YNNKEL (reference sequence). The CDR3 contains 15 residues.

Only one count was recorded for this clone. The rearrangement links TRBV11-3 to TRBJ1-1, with 8 bases identical to TRBD1. Per the germline V gene, CDR1 is SGHNT and CDR2 is YENEEA. This CDR3 comprises 15 residues. Losses at the gene ends were 5 bases for V and 3 bases for J; bases not matched to a gene: 8. CDR3 in amino acids: CASSPNRGWDTEAFF. CDR3 DNA: TGTGCCAGCAGCCCAAACAGGGGGTGGGACACTGAAGCTTTCTTT.

With regard to this clone: The junction differs from germline at one of its ends, possibly a read error. This rearrangement joins TRBV7-3 to TRBJ2-1; 11 bases match TRBD2. CDR3 length: 15 residues. CDR1 SGHTA and CDR2 FQGTGA come from the germline V gene. In DNA, the CDR3 is TGTGCCAGCAGCCTAACTAGCGGGGGAGACAATGAGCAGTTCTTC. Translation: CASSLTSGGDNEQFF.

V is TRBV5-1 and J is TRBJ2-7; 9 nucleotides match TRBD1. The CDR3 has 14 residues. Germline V gene sequence: CDR1 SGHRS, CDR2 YFSETQ. V was pared by 8 bases and J by 4 bases, with 10 bases of the junction left unmatched. This CDR3 is CARPHRDRVYEQYF. CDR3 DNA sequence: TGCGCCAGACCCCACCGGGACAGGGTATACGAGCAGTACTTC. Looking up the rest from reference TRBV5-1 and TRBJ2-7 gives the full variable domain: KAGVTQTPRYLIKTRGQQVTLSCSPISGHRSVSWYQQTPGQGLQFLFEYFSETQRNKGNFPGRFSGRQFSNSRSEMNVSTLELGDSALYLCARPHRDRVYEQYFGPGTRLTVT.

This chain joins TRBV7-6 and TRBJ2-7, with 7 bases fitting TRBD2. The CDR3 spans 13 residues. Trimming removed 4 bases from V and 3 bases from J; junction bases left unmatched: 3. Germline V gene lookup returns CDR1 SGHVS and CDR2 FNYEAQ. CDR3 coding DNA: TGTGCCAGCAGCTCACTAGCGAGCTACGAGCAGTACTTC. Translation: CASSSLASYEQYF.

The chain employs TRBV5-5 and TRBJ1-5; perhaps TRBD1 as D (5 bases). This CDR3 contains 15 residues. V lost 0 bases and J 1 base, leaving 8 bases between the germline ends. The germline V gene has CDR1 SGHKS and CDR2 YYEKEE (reference sequence). The CDR3 spells CASSLGRGSNQPQHF. The CDR3 region has the DNA TGTGCCAGCAGCTTGGGCCGGGGGAGCAATCAGCCCCAGCATTTT.

This sequence joins TRBV7-8 and TRBJ2-2, with a tentative D call TRBD1 (6 bases). The CDR3 totals 15 residues. Germline CDR1 and CDR2: SGHVS and FQNEAQ. The ends were cut back, 1 base at V and 3 bases at J, with 9 bases in the middle. This CDR3 reads CASSLVGADTGELFF. Written as DNA, the CDR3 is TGTGCCAGCAGCTTAGTGGGGGCCGACACCGGGGAGCTGTTTTTT.